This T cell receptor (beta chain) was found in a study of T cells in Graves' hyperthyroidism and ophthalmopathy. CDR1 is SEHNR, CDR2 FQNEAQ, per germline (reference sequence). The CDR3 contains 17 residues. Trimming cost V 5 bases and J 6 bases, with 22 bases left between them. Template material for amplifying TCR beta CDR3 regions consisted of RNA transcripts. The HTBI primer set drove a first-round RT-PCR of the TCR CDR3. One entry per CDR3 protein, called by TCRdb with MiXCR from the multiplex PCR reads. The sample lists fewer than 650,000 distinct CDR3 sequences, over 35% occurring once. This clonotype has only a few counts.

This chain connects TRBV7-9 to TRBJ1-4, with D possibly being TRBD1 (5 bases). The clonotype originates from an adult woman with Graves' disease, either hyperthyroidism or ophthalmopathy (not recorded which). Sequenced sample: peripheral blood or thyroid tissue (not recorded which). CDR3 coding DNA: TGTGCCAGCAGCCAAGATCCTAAGGGGCGCAAGGATGAAAAACTGTTTTTT. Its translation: CASSQDPKGRKDEKLFF.